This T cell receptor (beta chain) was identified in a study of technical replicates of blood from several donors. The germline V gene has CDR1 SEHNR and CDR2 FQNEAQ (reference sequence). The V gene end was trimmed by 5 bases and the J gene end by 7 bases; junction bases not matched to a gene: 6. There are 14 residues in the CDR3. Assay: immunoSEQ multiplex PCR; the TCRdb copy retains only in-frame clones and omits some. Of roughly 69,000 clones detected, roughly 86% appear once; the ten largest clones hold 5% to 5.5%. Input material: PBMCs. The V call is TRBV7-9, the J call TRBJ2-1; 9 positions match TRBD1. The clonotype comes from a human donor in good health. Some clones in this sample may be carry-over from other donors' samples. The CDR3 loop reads CASSLDRGGNEQFF. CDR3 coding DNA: TGTGCCAGCAGCCTAGACAGGGGGGGAAATGAGCAGTTCTTC.